This TCR beta chain is drawn from a study of T cell clones after liver transplantation. Overall study context: Blood was drawn pre-transplant, before withdrawal, and after full or failed withdrawal. Study findings and constraints: Donor-reactive sequences fell more than third party-reactive ones, suggesting partial deletion.

Profiling relied on immunoSEQ multiplex PCR, and the TCRdb table lists in-frame clones only, not all of them. The sample comprises about 72,000 clones, about nine tenths of which are singletons, and roughly 2.7% rests with the top ten. V dropped 1 base and J dropped 3 bases, with 10 bases sitting between them. The CDR3 spans 14 residues. The V gene's germline CDR1 is LNHDA and CDR2 SQIVND (reference sequence). In regard to this clone: Its antigen remains unknown.

The receptor's source is a human donor who received a liver transplant. Sample: CD4+ T cells from blood, taken before liver transplant. V is TRBV19 and J is TRBJ2-7; tentatively, D is TRBD1 (5 bases). As DNA, the CDR3 is TGTGCCAGTAGTATAGGACAGTCTAACTACGAGCAGTACTTC. Its protein product is CASSIGQSNYEQYF.